This is a list of T cell receptor beta chains from one sample in a study of human T cells and chemical hapten exposure. TCRdb processed the RACE reads anew with MiXCR; each CDR3 protein has one entry. Of over 70,000 distinct CDR3 sequences listed, roughly 11% are singletons. Here the sequenced sample was whole blood, taken in connection with sensitization to the hapten diphenylcyclopropenone (DPC). The receptors were gathered from a man younger than 35 with alopecia areata. Some clones in this sample may be carry-over from other donors' samples. Each CDR3 is given with its conserved first and last residue. D genes are given only for firm matches. Size tells how often a clone was seen (once, few, many) or the class of an expanded clone, and some rows leave it out.

NA	many	TRBV7-6	TRBJ2-3	CASGAGRFRDTDTQYF	TGTGCCAGTGGAGCTGGGCGGTTTCGGGACACAGATACGCAGTATTTT
NA	NA	TRBV4-3	TRBJ2-4	CASSQDGDKNIQYF	TGCGCCAGCAGCCAAGACGGGGACAAAAACATTCAGTACTTC
NA	many	TRBV7-2	TRBJ1-1	CASSLVGRRGTEAFF	TGTGCCAGCAGCTTAGTTGGTCGTCGGGGCACTGAAGCTTTCTTT
TRBD2	few	TRBV28	TRBJ2-1	CASSLWKAGGYNEQFF	TGTGCCAGCAGTTTATGGAAAGCGGGGGGTTACAATGAGCAGTTCTTC
TRBD1	NA	TRBV6-5	TRBJ1-6	CASRPGQYNSPLHF	TGTGCCAGCAGACCGGGACAGTATAATTCACCCCTCCACTTT
NA	many	TRBV10-2	TRBJ2-7	CASGPISREDEQYF	TGCGCCAGCGGGCCCATCAGCAGGGAGGACGAGCAGTACTTC
NA	many	TRBV7-3	TRBJ1-2	CASSLTPGKGYTF	TGTGCCAGCAGCTTAACCCCAGGGAAAGGCTACACCTTC
NA	few	TRBV4-3	TRBJ2-5	CASSPGLHQETQYF	TGCGCCAGCAGCCCCGGGCTACACCAAGAGACCCAGTACTTC
TRBD1	few	TRBV7-2	TRBJ1-6	CASTDRGSYNSPLHF	TGTGCCAGCACGGACAGGGGCTCCTATAATTCACCCCTCCACTTT
NA	NA	TRBV29-1	TRBJ1-1	CSVVQSLNTEAFF	TGCAGCGTTGTACAGAGCTTGAACACTGAAGCTTTCTTT
NA	NA	TRBV5-3	TRBJ2-5	CARSQLENTHQETQYF	TGTGCCAGAAGCCAACTAGAGAACACTCACCAAGAGACCCAGTACTTC
NA	few	TRBV7-9	TRBJ2-1	CASSQGVTEQFF	TGTGCCAGCAGTCAGGGAGTTACTGAGCAGTTCTTC
NA	many	TRBV10-3	TRBJ2-4	CAISEGRLGGNIQYF	TGTGCCATCAGTGAGGGCAGGTTGGGGGGAAACATTCAGTACTTC
NA	many	TRBV11-2	TRBJ2-4	CASSLRRQQNIQYF	TGTGCCAGCAGCTTACGGAGACAGCAAAACATTCAGTACTTC
TRBD1	few	TRBV6-2/TRBV6-3	TRBJ2-2	CASIYRGTGELFF	TGTGCCAGCATATACAGGGGCACCGGGGAGCTGTTTTTT
TRBD2	NA	TRBV6-2/TRBV6-3	TRBJ2-1	CASSGGVKQFF	TGTGCCAGCAGCGGGGGGGTTAAGCAGTTCTTC
NA	few	TRBV7-9	TRBJ2-1	CASSLRGAGNEQFF	TGTGCCAGCAGCTTGAGGGGGGCTGGGAATGAGCAGTTCTTC
NA	few	TRBV6-2/TRBV6-3	TRBJ2-3	CASSYAQGRDTQYF	TGTGCCAGCAGTTACGCGCAGGGGAGGGATACGCAGTATTTT
NA	NA	TRBV7-3	TRBJ2-3	CASSFRRTDTQYF	TGTGCCAGCAGCTTTAGGAGAACAGATACGCAGTATTTT
NA	many	TRBV7-9	TRBJ1-4	CASSHYRGANEKLFF	TGTGCCAGCAGCCATTATCGGGGAGCTAATGAAAAACTGTTTTTT
NA	NA	TRBV19	TRBJ2-4	CASSIRTVAKNIQYF	TGTGCCAGTAGTATACGGACAGTAGCCAAAAACATTCAGTACTTC
NA	few	TRBV28	TRBJ2-5	CASSPTKKQGSGF	TGTGCCAGCAGTCCGACCAAGAAACAGGGATCAGGCTTC
TRBD2	many	TRBV6-4	TRBJ2-1	CASSAHVSGGAPNEQFF	TGTGCCAGCAGTGCCCACGTTAGCGGGGGGGCCCCCAATGAGCAGTTCTTC
TRBD1	NA	TRBV6-2/TRBV6-3	TRBJ2-7	CASSSEQGWEQYF	TGTGCCAGCAGTTCCGAACAGGGGTGGGAGCAGTACTTC
NA	NA	TRBV18	TRBJ1-5	CASSPGLINKPQHF	TGTGCCAGCTCACCGGGCCTTATCAATAAGCCCCAGCATTTT
NA	many	TRBV7-9	TRBJ2-1	CASSSQDNEQFF	TGTGCCAGCAGCTCCCAGGACAATGAGCAGTTCTTC
NA	NA	TRBV19	TRBJ2-3	CASSIEGRRPASTDTQYF	TGTGCCAGTAGTATAGAGGGGAGGAGGCCTGCTAGCACAGATACGCAGTATTTT
TRBD2	many	TRBV7-9	TRBJ2-3	CAAGGGDTQYF	TGTGCCGCGGGGGGGGGAGATACGCAGTATTTT
NA	few	TRBV12-3/TRBV12-4	TRBJ1-5	CASTLGLGNQPQHF	TGTGCCAGCACCCTGGGTCTCGGCAATCAGCCCCAGCATTTT
TRBD2	few	TRBV3-1	TRBJ2-3	CASSHPLSGGGTDTQYF	TGTGCCAGCAGCCATCCTCTTAGCGGGGGAGGCACAGATACGCAGTATTTT
TRBD2	NA	TRBV12-3/TRBV12-4	TRBJ2-2	CASSPQRGAPKRELFF	TGTGCCAGCAGTCCTCAGCGGGGGGCCCCAAAAAGAGAGCTGTTTTTT
TRBD1	few	TRBV6-5	TRBJ1-1	CASRHRTGRVPEAFF	TGTGCCAGCAGACACCGGACAGGGAGGGTCCCTGAAGCTTTCTTT
TRBD1	many	TRBV4-1	TRBJ2-5	CASSQPGQGEETQYF	TGCGCCAGCAGCCAACCGGGACAGGGAGAAGAGACCCAGTACTTC
TRBD1	NA	TRBV28	TRBJ2-7	CASTSMGTGGRPGYF	TGTGCCAGCACCTCTATGGGGACAGGGGGGCGGCCTGGGTACTTC
NA	many	TRBV5-1	TRBJ2-3	CASSPTTSGADTQYF	TGCGCCAGCAGCCCAACTACTAGTGGCGCAGATACGCAGTATTTT
NA	few	TRBV20-1	TRBJ1-3	CSAKRARSGNTIYF	TGCAGTGCTAAGAGGGCCCGCTCTGGAAACACCATATATTTT
NA	many	TRBV7-9	TRBJ1-5	CASTSTEAVNQPQHF	TGTGCCAGCACCTCCACCGAGGCAGTCAATCAGCCCCAGCATTTT
NA	few	TRBV7-6	TRBJ2-2	CASSPRPGELFF	TGTGCCAGCAGCCCGAGACCCGGGGAGCTGTTTTTT
NA	many	TRBV20-1	TRBJ1-4	CSARDPSSAAGEKLFF	TGCAGTGCTAGAGATCCAAGTTCTGCGGCGGGAGAAAAACTGTTTTTT
NA	NA	TRBV10-3	TRBJ1-6	CAISDGGSSYNSPLHF	TGTGCCATCAGTGATGGGGGATCCTCCTATAATTCACCCCTCCACTTT
TRBD1	many	TRBV11-2	TRBJ1-3	CASSLDPTGTGNTIYF	TGTGCCAGCAGCTTGGATCCGACAGGGACTGGAAACACCATATATTTT
TRBD1	many	TRBV5-1	TRBJ2-3	CASSLQGEGGTDTQYF	TGCGCCAGCAGCCTTCAGGGGGAAGGGGGCACAGATACGCAGTATTTT
TRBD1	many	TRBV20-1	TRBJ1-5	CSAKNGQALNQPQHF	TGCAGTGCTAAGAACGGACAGGCCCTCAATCAGCCCCAGCATTTT
NA	few	TRBV2	TRBJ2-1	CASSADISSYNEQFF	TGTGCCAGCAGTGCTGACATAAGCTCCTACAATGAGCAGTTCTTC
TRBD1	NA	TRBV10-3	TRBJ1-1	CAISDRENTEAFF	TGTGCCATCAGCGACAGGGAGAACACTGAAGCTTTCTTT
NA	NA	TRBV14	TRBJ1-1	CASSQDTGWGTEAFF	TGTGCCAGCAGCCAAGATACAGGGTGGGGAACTGAAGCTTTCTTT
NA	few	TRBV5-1	TRBJ2-2	CASSQDGNTGELFF	TGCGCCAGCAGCCAGGACGGAAACACCGGGGAGCTGTTTTTT
TRBD1	few	TRBV12-3/TRBV12-4	TRBJ2-5	CASSLGTGVQETQYF	TGTGCCAGCAGTTTAGGGACAGGGGTTCAAGAGACCCAGTACTTC
NA	few	TRBV25-1	TRBJ1-5	CASSVGGARNQPQHF	TGTGCCAGCAGTGTAGGAGGGGCTCGCAATCAGCCCCAGCATTTT
TRBD1	few	TRBV6-2/TRBV6-3	TRBJ2-5	CASRHGQALQETQYF	TGTGCCAGCAGACATGGACAGGCCCTACAAGAGACCCAGTACTTC
NA	few	TRBV5-5	TRBJ1-1	CASALVGLNTEAFF	TGTGCCAGCGCCTTGGTCGGGCTGAACACTGAAGCTTTCTTT
NA	few	TRBV11-2	TRBJ2-7	CASSLRSSYEQYF	TGTGCCAGCAGCTTAAGGAGCTCCTACGAGCAGTACTTC
TRBD1	many	TRBV6-2/TRBV6-3	TRBJ1-5	CASSDRDRGRANQPQHF	TGTGCCAGCAGTGACCGGGACAGGGGGCGTGCGAATCAGCCCCAGCATTTT
NA	few	TRBV28	TRBJ1-1	CASRPPDEAFF	TGTGCCAGCAGGCCGCCGGATGAAGCTTTCTTT
TRBD1	many	TRBV5-1	TRBJ2-1	CASSLDRGTDEQFF	TGCGCCAGCAGCTTGGACAGGGGAACAGATGAGCAGTTCTTC
NA	NA	TRBV6-6	TRBJ2-7	CASRLQGYEQYF	TGTGCCAGCAGGCTCCAGGGTTACGAGCAGTACTTC
TRBD1	many	TRBV5-1	TRBJ1-6	CASSFGRDRSSYNSPLHF	TGCGCCAGCAGTTTCGGCCGGGACAGGAGCTCCTATAATTCACCCCTCCACTTT
TRBD1	many	TRBV19	TRBJ1-3	CASSTGQGPRTGNTIYF	TGTGCCAGTAGTACCGGACAGGGCCCCCGAACTGGAAACACCATATATTTT
NA	NA	TRBV11-2	TRBJ1-1	CASSLDRDLNTEAFF	TGTGCCAGCAGCTTAGATCGGGACCTGAACACTGAAGCTTTCTTT